This TCR beta chain was recorded in a study of shared clonotypes between healthy human individuals. Findings and limits, study-wide: Naive subsets typically showed greater estimated richness than memory subsets. It was the few donors that limited the genetic and exposure-history diversity represented. Lower generation probabilities were found for non-shared clonotypes than for those shared by all four donors. Researchers sampled blood only, noting tissue repertoires likely differ.

The CDR3 covers 13 residues. Per the germline V gene, CDR1 is SGHTS and CDR2 is YDEGEE. V lost 4 bases to trimming and J lost 5 bases; unmatched junction nucleotides: 5. This clone was recorded only once. The target antigen is unknown. Assay used: immunoSEQ multiplex PCR; TCRdb lists only in-frame clones, some missing. The sample lists more than 400,000 clones; more than 95% were seen once. The V gene is TRBV5-8, the J gene TRBJ2-5; 7 bases map to TRBD2. The sample was naive CD4+ T cells sorted from blood. Regarding subset: CD45RA+ positively selected. The sequence was collected from a young woman in good health. The CDR3 sequence is CASSKDGRETQYF. For the CDR3, the DNA is TGTGCCAGCAGCAAGGACGGGAGGGAGACCCAGTACTTC.